The source of this T cell receptor beta chain is a study of T cells expressing NK-cell markers. Study details: Obtained from sorted CD3+CD56+NKG2C+, CD3+CD56+NKG2C- and CD3+CD56-NKG2C+ T cells were the TCR beta repertoires.

Concerning this clonotype: The antigen remains unidentified.

5'RACE template switching built TCR beta cDNA with unique molecular identifiers. TCRdb re-called the 5' RACE reads and shows each CDR3 protein once, DNA omitted. This repertoire includes around 180,000 distinct CDR3 sequences. Study results and caveats: Evidence did not settle whether expanded NKG2C+ T cell clones targeted HCMV.

CDR3 length: 14 amino acids. Germline V gives CDR1 MGHRA, CDR2 YSYEKL. V usage is TRBV4-1 and J usage is TRBJ1-2; as DNA is missing, the TRBD1 call by TCRdb cannot be tested. Sequenced input: blood T cells: a sorted CD56 or NKG2C T cell subset, CD4+ or CD8+ T cells, or bulk PBMC T cells (not recorded which). The clonotype was recovered from a man aged 18-75 years in good health. The CDR3 sequence is CASSRGQANYGYTF.